Listed here are 10 T cell receptor beta chains from one sample, sequenced in a study of blood T cell repertoires in COVID-19 (dated by TCRdb to 2018 to 2021). The library came from the immunoSEQ multiplex PCR assay. TCRdb's version of the immuneACCESS table is confined to in-frame rearrangements and falls short of the full clone set. An unresolved V gene accounts for under half of the shortfall where checked; the remainder is of unknown origin. The sample contains 300,000 to 400,000 clones, around 87% of them found a single time. The ten largest clones take up about 2.3% of the sample. Input material: peripheral blood. These receptors all stem from a woman in her sixties or seventies with COVID-19, enrolled during active disease.

The chain recombines TRBV29-1 with TRBJ1-2, with D unresolved. Germline loops: CDR1 SQVTM, CDR2 ANQGSEA. Trimming took off 7 bases at V and 4 bases at J, with 10 bases between the two ends. The CDR3 length is 11 residues. CDR3 DNA: TGCAGCGCCCACTCGCCCTATGGCTACACCTTC. This translates into CSAHSPYGYTF. The complete variable domain, with remaining parts taken from reference TRBV29-1 and TRBJ1-2, reads SAVISQKPSRDICQRGTSLTIQCQVDSQVTMMFWYRQQPGQSLTLIATANQGSEATYESGFVIDKFPISRPNLTFSTLTVSNMSPEDSSIYLCSAHSPYGYTFGSGTRLTVV.

Here the CDR3 reads CATSDRGTGKNIQYF. The CDR3 DNA reads TGTGCCACCAGTGATCGAGGGACAGGGAAAAACATTCAGTACTTC. The chain is built from TRBV24-1 and TRBJ2-4; 9 nucleotides line up with TRBD1. From germline, CDR1 is KGHDR and CDR2 SFDVKD. After removal of 3 bases from V and 4 bases from J, the junction contained 3 bases not matched to a gene. The CDR3 sequence is 15 residues long.

In this sample, this clone turned up a few times. V is TRBV2 and J is TRBJ2-2; the match to TRBD2 covers 7 bases. V gave up 6 bases and J gave up 4 bases; unmatched junction bases: 5. In germline, CDR1 is SNHLY, CDR2 FYNNEI. This CDR3 is built from 14 residues. In DNA, the CDR3 is TGTGCCAGCAGACTTAGCGGGCTCACCGGGGAGCTGTTTTTT. This encodes CASRLSGLTGELFF.

This chain links TRBV5-1 with TRBJ1-1; tentatively, D is TRBD1 (5 bases). CDR1 is SGHRS, CDR2 YFSETQ, per germline. Between the trimmed V and J ends, which lost 0 bases and 5 bases, there was a span of 14 bases. The CDR3 contains 15 residues. The CDR3 DNA reads TGCGCCAGCAGCTTGGATAAGGGGCGCGAGACTGAAGCTTTCTTT. Residues: CASSLDKGRETEAFF. Looking up the rest from reference TRBV5-1 and TRBJ1-1 gives the full variable domain: KAGVTQTPRYLIKTRGQQVTLSCSPISGHRSVSWYQQTPGQGLQFLFEYFSETQRNKGNFPGRFSGRQFSNSRSEMNVSTLELGDSALYLCASSLDKGRETEAFFGQGTRLTVV.

The rearrangement joins TRBV10-3 to TRBJ1-5, with D possibly matching TRBD1 (6 bases). Trimming removed 0 bases at V and 7 bases at J, with 10 bases between. Per the germline V gene, CDR1 is ENHRY and CDR2 is SYGVKD. The CDR3 sequence is 14 residues long. The CDR3 coding sequence is TGTGCCATCAGTGAGTCTGGGGGCCGGCAGCCCCAGCATTTT. Amino acid sequence: CAISESGGRQPQHF.

V gene TRBV3-1 (or the pseudogene TRBV3-2) combines with J gene TRBJ2-7; D is perhaps TRBD2 (5 bases). The germline gives CDR1 LGHDT, CDR2 YNNKEL (reference sequence). The CDR3 has 13 amino acids. The V and J ends lost 5 bases and 5 bases respectively, with 13 bases between them. The CDR3 spells CASSFSAGNEQYF. CDR3 nucleotide sequence: TGTGCCAGCAGCTTTAGCGCCGGGAACGAGCAGTACTTC.

Only one count was recorded for this clone. The genes are TRBV5-1 and TRBJ1-5; no firm D call. V lost 0 bases, J lost 0 bases, and 16 bases lay in between. CDR1 and CDR2 (germline): SGHRS, YFSETQ. The CDR3 spans 18 residues. The CDR3 DNA reads TGCGCCAGCAGCTTGGCCGGGAAGGAACAGTGTAGCAATCAGCCCCAGCATTTT. Translating gives CASSLAGKEQCSNQPQHF.

The chain employs TRBV14 and TRBJ1-1; weak D call: TRBD1 (6 bases). Trimming shortened V by 3 bases and J by 2 bases, and 16 bases separated the two germline ends. Per the germline V gene, CDR1 is SGHDN and CDR2 is FVKESK. This CDR3 has 16 residues. CDR3: CASSHRGRGRNTEAFF. The CDR3 bases are TGTGCCAGCAGCCACCGAGGGCGGGGGCGCAACACTGAAGCTTTCTTT.

The gene calls are TRBV6-4 and TRBJ1-1; TRBD1 might be the D (6 bases). Germline V gives CDR1 MRHNA, CDR2 SNTAGT. This CDR3 region has 13 residues. V was shortened by 6 bases and J by 1 base, with 9 bases between the two germline ends. CDR3 sequence: CASSQTGNTEAFF. The CDR3 DNA is TGTGCCAGCAGCCAGACAGGGAACACTGAAGCTTTCTTT.

The CDR3 here is CASSKRSSGNTIYF. The CDR3 region has the DNA TGTGCCAGCAGCAAACGGAGCTCTGGAAACACCATATATTTT. This chain connects TRBV7-2 to TRBJ1-3; D uncertain. The CDR3 runs 14 residues. CDR1 and CDR2 (germline): SGHTA, FQGNSA. Trimming took off 5 bases at V and 0 bases at J, with 8 bases between the two ends.